One and the same sample provided the 18 T cell receptor beta chains below, sequenced in a study of blood T cell repertoires in COVID-19. TCRdb keeps only in-frame clones here, not all; method: immunoSEQ multiplex PCR. This sample carries 250,000 to 350,000 clones, 65% to 85% of them seen once, and the ten largest clones take roughly 1.5%. Source material: peripheral blood. These receptors were collected from a human donor with COVID-19, enrolled during active disease. The donor label of this sample is uncertain.

V and J are TRBV19 and TRBJ1-2; 9 nucleotides agree with TRBD1. V was clipped by 5 bases and J by 8 bases; unmatched bases: 15. CDR1 is LNHDA, CDR2 SQIVND, per germline (reference sequence). This CDR3 spans 16 amino acids. Here the CDR3 DNA reads TGTGCCAGTAGTCCCGAACTGGGACAGGGATTAGGGGGCTACACCTTC. Its translation is CASSPELGQGLGGYTF.

The chain uses TRBV19 and TRBJ2-3; the match to TRBD2 covers 7 bases. The CDR3 extends over 14 amino acids. Germline loops: CDR1 LNHDA, CDR2 SQIVND (reference sequence). The V and J ends lost 1 base and 6 bases, in that order; junction bases with no gene match: 4. CDR3 sequence: CASSIGGGRDTQYF. DNA for the CDR3: TGTGCCAGTAGTATAGGCGGGGGAAGGGATACGCAGTATTTT.

The chain couples TRBV11-2 to TRBJ2-1, with 10 positions matching TRBD2. V was clipped by 1 base and J by 4 bases; unmatched bases: 4. The CDR3 is 16 residues long. Germline V CDR1 and CDR2: SGHAT, FQNNGV. CDR3 region: CASSLGSGRLYNEQFF. The DNA for the CDR3 is TGTGCCAGCAGCTTAGGTAGCGGGAGGTTATACAATGAGCAGTTCTTC.

This clone was observed a single time. The rearrangement uses TRBV6-5 and TRBJ1-5; 9 nucleotides line up with TRBD1. Germline V gene data show CDR1 as MNHEY and CDR2 as SVGAGI. CDR3 size: 15 residues. The V segment lost 6 bases and the J segment 5 bases; nucleotides outside the gene matches: 8. Written as DNA, the CDR3 is TGTGCCAGCAGCCCCGACAGGGGGGACGATCAGCCCCAGCATTTT. It translates to CASSPDRGDDQPQHF.

This chain links TRBV11-2 with TRBJ2-5; 8 bases are shared with TRBD2. The CDR3 consists of 14 residues. Germline V gives CDR1 SGHAT, CDR2 FQNNGV. Trimming removed 4 bases from V and 5 bases from J; junction bases left unmatched: 6. The CDR3 reads CASSSLAGTETQYF. CDR3 DNA: TGTGCCAGCAGCTCTTTAGCGGGAACGGAGACCCAGTACTTC.

V usage is TRBV5-1 and J usage is TRBJ2-2; a weak D match, TRBD1 (6 bases). The CDR3 sequence is 14 residues long. Trimming left V 3 bases short and J 6 bases short, with 12 bases between. The germline V gene has CDR1 SGHRS and CDR2 YFSETQ. This chain's CDR3 is CASSSVRGPGELFF. As DNA, the CDR3 is TGCGCCAGCAGCTCTGTCAGGGGCCCCGGGGAGCTGTTTTTT.

V and J are TRBV11-2 and TRBJ1-2; D may be TRBD1 (6 bases). Trimming took 4 bases from V and 5 from J, leaving 17 bases between them. The CDR3 is 15 residues long. Germline assignment: CDR1 SGHAT and CDR2 FQNNGV. This chain's CDR3 is CASSSLRTEKYGYTF. CDR3 nucleotides: TGTGCCAGCAGCTCCCTCCGGACAGAGAAATATGGCTACACCTTC.

The chain uses TRBV29-1 and TRBJ2-5, with 7 bases aligning to TRBD1. Germline-derived CDR1 and CDR2 are SQVTM and ANQGSEA. With 7 bases clipped from V and 5 bases from J, the junction kept 7 bases outside the gene matches. The CDR3 contains 12 residues. Written as DNA, the CDR3 is TGCAGCGACAGACAGGGTTGGGAGACCCAGTACTTC. Translation: CSDRQGWETQYF.

The chain combines TRBV3-1 (or the pseudogene TRBV3-2) with TRBJ2-7; D is unresolved. Germline CDR1 and CDR2: LGHDT and YNNKEL (reference sequence). The CDR3 runs 12 residues. The V end was cut by 0 bases, the J end by 4 bases, with 4 bases between. Here the CDR3 reads CASSQERYEQYF. CDR3 DNA sequence: TGTGCCAGCAGCCAAGAGCGGTACGAGCAGTACTTC.

The chain uses TRBV18 and TRBJ1-4, with D tentatively TRBD1 (6 bases). V gave up 2 bases and J gave up 3 bases, with 10 bases separating them. The germline V gene has CDR1 KGHSH and CDR2 LQKENI. The CDR3 is 15 amino acids. CDR3 coding DNA: TGTGCCAGCTCACCAGCGCAGGGGCCTAATGAAAAACTGTTTTTT. The encoded protein is CASSPAQGPNEKLFF.

The V call is TRBV7-2, the J call TRBJ2-3; 9 positions match TRBD2. The length of the CDR3 is 14 residues. With 11 bases clipped from V and 5 bases from J, the junction kept 11 bases outside the gene matches. Germline CDR1 and CDR2: SGHTA and FQGNSA. CDR3 nucleotides: TGTGCCTCGGGCCTGGAGCGGGAGGAAGATACGCAGTATTTT. Its protein product is CASGLEREEDTQYF.

The rearrangement joins TRBV9 to TRBJ1-4, with 9 bases that match TRBD1. This CDR3 region has 15 residues. V gave up 4 bases and J gave up 7 bases; unmatched junction bases: 8. The germline CDR1 and CDR2 sequences are SGDLS and YYNGEE. The CDR3 spells CASSTTGGAGEKLFF. DNA for the CDR3: TGTGCCAGCAGCACCACAGGGGGCGCCGGTGAAAAACTGTTTTTT.

J is TRBJ2-7 and V is TRBV3-1 (or the pseudogene TRBV3-2); TRBD2 matches at 15 bases. CDR1 LGHDT and CDR2 YNNKEL come from the germline V gene (reference sequence). CDR3 length: 16 amino acids. V lost 0 bases and J lost 7; bases outside the gene matches: 4. For the CDR3, the DNA is TGTGCCAGCAGCCAAGATCCAGGACTAGCGGGAGGGGAGCAGTACTTC. Translating gives CASSQDPGLAGGEQYF.

This clone was picked up a small number of times. V is TRBV5-1 and J is TRBJ2-3; D is perhaps TRBD2 (6 bases). This CDR3 spans 17 amino acids. Per germline, CDR1 SGHRS and CDR2 YFSETQ. Trimming cost V 5 bases and J 2 bases, with 21 bases left between them. This CDR3 is CASSQRPSDTFTDTQYF. CDR3 in DNA: TGCGCCAGCAGTCAAAGGCCTAGCGATACATTCACAGATACGCAGTATTTT.

V usage is TRBV5-1 and J usage is TRBJ2-1; D may be TRBD2 (6 bases). The CDR3 covers 13 residues. Germline CDR1 is SGHRS and CDR2 is YFSETQ. The ends were cut back, 5 bases at V and 14 bases at J, with 20 bases in the middle. The chain's CDR3 is CASSSLAAAYKFF. The CDR3 DNA reads as TGCGCCAGCAGTTCGTTAGCGGCAGCCTACAAGTTCTTC.

This sequence joins TRBV9 and TRBJ1-1; the D is unclear. V was cut by 3 bases and J by 11 bases, with 20 bases left in between. From germline, CDR1 is SGDLS and CDR2 YYNGEE. This CDR3 spans 14 amino acids. This CDR3 is CASSEITSAERAFF. The CDR3 DNA sequence: TGTGCCAGCAGCGAGATTACATCAGCGGAGCGGGCTTTCTTT.

V and J are TRBV14 and TRBJ2-5; 12 nucleotides agree with TRBD1. V shed 5 bases, J shed 4 bases, and the junction held 11 bases outside the gene matches. In germline, CDR1 is SGHDN, CDR2 FVKESK. The CDR3 covers 17 residues. The CDR3 region is CASSWDRGLLLAETQYF. DNA of the CDR3: TGTGCCAGCAGCTGGGACAGGGGGCTATTATTGGCAGAGACCCAGTACTTC. The full variable domain, with the rest looked up from reference TRBV14 and TRBJ2-5, is EAGVTQFPSHSVIEKGQTVTLRCDPISGHDNLYWYRRVMGKEIKFLLHFVKESKQDESGMPNNRFLAERTGGTYSTLKVQPAELEDSGVYFCASSWDRGLLLAETQYFGPGTRLLVL.

As regards this clone: At the DNA level, this CDR3 is encoded by other sequences in the same sample as well. The V gene is TRBV27, the J gene TRBJ2-7; D is unresolved. Trimming stripped 3 bases from V and 6 bases from J, with 6 bases between. Germline V lookup: CDR1 MNHEY, CDR2 SMNVEV (reference sequence). The CDR3 runs to 11 residues. The CDR3 DNA is TGTGCCAGCAGTTTGGGCTCCGAGCAGTACTTC. Amino acids: CASSLGSEQYF.